What follows describes a single T cell receptor beta chain. Germline CDR1 reads MGHDK; CDR2 reads SYGVNS. This CDR3 is built from 14 residues. Trimming shortened V by 3 bases and J by 6 bases, and 12 bases separated the two germline ends. This record comes from a study of T cells in Graves' hyperthyroidism and ophthalmopathy. Amplified TCR beta CDR3 regions came from RNA transcripts. In the first-round RT-PCR of the TCR CDR3, the HTBI primer set was used. TCRdb processed the multiplex PCR reads anew with MiXCR; each CDR3 protein has one entry. The profile shows 500,000 to 650,000 distinct CDR3 sequences, approximately 48% of them singletons.

This sequence joins TRBV25-1 and TRBJ1-5, with D possibly matching TRBD1 (5 bases). This TCR was recovered from an adult woman with Graves' disease, either hyperthyroidism or ophthalmopathy (not recorded which). The material sequenced was peripheral blood or thyroid tissue (not recorded which). The chain's CDR3 is CASSDRGPGQPQHF. The CDR3 DNA reads as TGTGCCAGCAGTGATCGGGGCCCCGGTCAGCCCCAGCATTTT. Combining the CDR3 with reference TRBV25-1 and TRBJ1-5 gives the whole variable domain EADIYQTPRYLVIGTGKKITLECSQTMGHDKMYWYQQDPGMELHLIHYSYGVNSTEKGDLSSESTVSRIRTEHFPLTLESARPSHTSQYLCASSDRGPGQPQHFGDGTRLSIL.